These 18 T cell receptor beta chains were sequenced from one sample in a study of vaccination effects on CD4 cells after COVID-19. These receptors' targets are unknown. TCRdb keeps only in-frame clones here, not all; method: immunoSEQ multiplex PCR. The sample shows 20,000 to 25,000 clones, roughly 76% of them seen only once. Antigen-specific CD4+ T cells expanded by the ViraFEST assay with viral peptide pools were then sequenced. CD4+ T cells were isolated after around ten days of culture. All study participants received two doses of BNT162b2 or mRNA-1273 vaccine. This sample comprised CD4+ T cells from PBMCs cultured with HCoV-229E spike peptides, obtained after COVID-19 vaccination. Receptors were obtained from a human donor who received a COVID-19 vaccine.

This clone turned up a few times. V usage is TRBV7-9 and J usage is TRBJ1-5, with D maybe TRBD1 (6 bases). This CDR3 has 16 amino acids. Germline loops: CDR1 SEHNR, CDR2 FQNEAQ (reference sequence). Trimming left V 1 base short and J 2 bases short, with 12 bases between. CDR3 sequence: CASSLGTGWGNQPQHF. The DNA for the CDR3 is TGTGCCAGCAGCTTAGGAACAGGGTGGGGCAATCAGCCCCAGCATTTT.

CDR3 amino acids: CASRTGAGANVLTF. The CDR3 coding sequence is TGCGCCAGCAGGACAGGGGCTGGGGCCAACGTCCTGACTTTC. The rearrangement joins TRBV5-1 to TRBJ2-6; 8 bases match TRBD1. This CDR3 comprises 14 residues. The germline gives CDR1 SGHRS, CDR2 YFSETQ. J was trimmed by 2 bases and V by 5 bases; bases with no gene match: 0. Together with reference TRBV5-1 and TRBJ2-6, the CDR3 gives the full variable domain: KAGVTQTPRYLIKTRGQQVTLSCSPISGHRSVSWYQQTPGQGLQFLFEYFSETQRNKGNFPGRFSGRQFSNSRSEMNVSTLELGDSALYLCASRTGAGANVLTFGAGSRLTVL.

This chain links TRBV5-4 with TRBJ2-7; 7 positions agree with TRBD2. The CDR3 totals 15 residues. The V gene's germline CDR1 is SGHNT and CDR2 YYREEE (reference sequence). With 7 bases clipped from V and 4 bases from J, the junction kept 14 bases outside the gene matches. CDR3 sequence: CASGPSGTLGYEQYF. The DNA of the CDR3 is TGTGCCAGCGGGCCGAGCGGGACTCTGGGATACGAGCAGTACTTC. The complete variable domain, with remaining parts taken from reference TRBV5-4 and TRBJ2-7, reads ETGVTQSPTHLIKTRGQQVTLRCSSQSGHNTVSWYQQALGQGPQFIFQYYREEENGRGNFPPRFSGLQFPNYSSELNVNALELDDSALYLCASGPSGTLGYEQYFGPGTRLTVT.

This sequence joins TRBV6-5 and TRBJ1-1; the D gene is possibly TRBD1 (5 bases). Trimming removed 0 bases from V and 4 bases from J, with 12 bases in between. The CDR3 spans 15 residues. The germline gives CDR1 MNHEY, CDR2 SVGAGI. CDR3 bases: TGTGCCAGCAGTTACTCGGGGGATAGGGGCACTGAAGCTTTCTTT. Translated: CASSYSGDRGTEAFF.

The rearrangement links TRBV19 to TRBJ2-4; TRBD1 might be the D (5 bases). Between the trimmed V and J ends, which lost 5 bases and 1 base, there was a span of 18 bases. The CDR3 consists of 17 residues. The germline V gene has CDR1 LNHDA and CDR2 SQIVND (reference sequence). The CDR3 here is CASSLRQGLMAKNIQYF. The CDR3 bases are TGTGCCAGTAGTCTCAGGCAGGGTTTGATGGCCAAAAACATTCAGTACTTC.

V is TRBV19 and J is TRBJ2-3; no clear D gene. The V gene lost 5 bases and the J gene lost 7 bases, with 10 bases spanning the gap. The CDR3 contains 12 residues. In germline, CDR1 is LNHDA, CDR2 SQIVND (reference sequence). This CDR3 reads CASSPAVNTQYF. The CDR3 DNA is TGTGCCAGTAGTCCAGCCGTTAATACGCAGTATTTT.

V usage is TRBV7-9 and J usage is TRBJ1-1; no clear D gene. Per germline, CDR1 SEHNR and CDR2 FQNEAQ (reference sequence). V lost 5 bases, J lost 11 bases, and 18 bases lay in between. The CDR3 length is 13 residues. This CDR3 reads CASSLDLTPGAFF. DNA of the CDR3: TGTGCCAGCAGCCTTGACTTGACCCCGGGGGCTTTCTTT.

The chain carries TRBV7-8 and TRBJ1-2, with D unclear. The CDR3 loop spans 13 amino acids. Deletions cut 3 bases from V and 5 bases from J, with 10 bases between. Germline V CDR1 and CDR2: SGHVS, FQNEAQ. DNA for the CDR3: TGTGCCAGCAGCTTTGGGGAGCGATATGGCTACACCTTC. It encodes CASSFGERYGYTF.

This clone came up once. The chain joins TRBV5-6 to TRBJ2-5; no firm D call. Trimming left V 0 bases short and J 2 bases short, with 5 bases between. This CDR3 has 13 residues. Germline lookup yields CDR1 SGHDT and CDR2 YYEEEE. The CDR3, as DNA: TGTGCCAGCAGCTTGGACGAACAAGAGACCCAGTACTTC. It is translated as CASSLDEQETQYF.

This sequence joins TRBV5-5 and TRBJ2-3, with 12 bases that match TRBD2. This CDR3 is 14 amino acids long. CDR1 is SGHKS, CDR2 YYEKEE, per germline (reference sequence). After removal of 4 bases from V and 5 bases from J, the junction contained 2 bases not matched to a gene. The CDR3 here is CASSQGLAGDTQYF. The CDR3 DNA reads as TGTGCCAGCAGCCAGGGACTAGCGGGAGATACGCAGTATTTT.

The sample holds one count of this clone. CDR3 DNA sequence: TGCAGCGTTGGGATCGGGGCTAACACCGGGGAGCTGTTTTTT. Translation gives CSVGIGANTGELFF. V is TRBV29-1 and J is TRBJ2-2; perhaps D is TRBD1 or TRBD2 (5 bases each). The CDR3 extends over 14 amino acids. V lost 4 bases and J lost 2, with 11 bases in between. Germline V gives CDR1 SQVTM, CDR2 ANQGSEA.

The gene calls are TRBV7-2 and TRBJ2-1; D tentatively fits TRBD1 or TRBD2 (5 bases each). The CDR3 runs to 14 residues. Trimming took 7 bases from V and 10 from J, leaving 20 bases between them. In germline, CDR1 is SGHTA, CDR2 FQGNSA. This CDR3 reads CASKEQPGDGEQFF. CDR3 DNA sequence: TGTGCCAGCAAGGAACAGCCCGGGGACGGGGAGCAGTTCTTC.

This sequence joins TRBV5-1 and TRBJ2-7; 7 bases match TRBD2. The CDR3 spans 18 residues. Germline lookup yields CDR1 SGHRS and CDR2 YFSETQ. V gave up 9 bases and J gave up 4 bases; unmatched junction bases: 25. The CDR3 spells CATPGGLSGPFWVYEQYF. As DNA, the CDR3 is TGCGCCACCCCGGGGGGACTGAGCGGCCCATTTTGGGTGTACGAGCAGTACTTC.

In its sample, this clone ranks as large. Other DNA sequences of this sample code for an identical CDR3. V gene TRBV5-1 combines with J gene TRBJ1-5; tentative D call: TRBD1 (6 bases). The CDR3 has 13 amino acids. V gave up 3 bases and J gave up 4 bases, with 8 bases separating them. CDR1 SGHRS and CDR2 YFSETQ come from the germline V gene. The CDR3 nucleotides read TGCGCCAGCAGCTCCGGACAGAATCAGCCCCAGCATTTT. Encoded protein: CASSSGQNQPQHF.

V is TRBV29-1 and J is TRBJ2-7; 7 bases line up with TRBD1. Looked up from germline, CDR1 is SQVTM and CDR2 is ANQGSEA. CDR3 length: 13 residues. Germline trimming cut 4 bases from V and 3 bases from J; bases unmatched to any gene: 6. This CDR3 is CSVAGTENYEQYF. In DNA, the CDR3 is TGCAGCGTTGCCGGGACAGAAAACTACGAGCAGTACTTC.

The chain is built from TRBV6-2 or TRBV6-3 and TRBJ1-1; D gene unclear. Germline CDR1 reads MNHEY; CDR2 reads SVGEGT. The ends were cut back, 4 bases at V and 1 base at J, with 10 bases in the middle. The length of the CDR3 is 14 residues. The CDR3 region is CASSFRLGNTEAFF. The CDR3 DNA is TGTGCCAGCAGTTTCAGGTTGGGGAACACTGAAGCTTTCTTT.

This chain joins TRBV5-4 and TRBJ1-3; D is perhaps TRBD1 (5 bases). V gave up 0 bases and J gave up 0 bases, with 16 bases separating them. Germline values: CDR1 SGHNT, CDR2 YYREEE (reference sequence). This CDR3 has 18 amino acids. Here the CDR3 DNA reads TGTGCCAGCAGCTTGGATGGGGGAAATACGCGCTCTGGAAACACCATATATTTT. Protein product: CASSLDGGNTRSGNTIYF.

This chain uses TRBV12-3 or TRBV12-4 with TRBJ2-4; D remains ambiguous. V was shortened by 4 bases and J by 0 bases, with 4 bases between the two germline ends. CDR3 length equals 13 residues. The CDR3 loop reads CASSSLAKNIQYF. The CDR3 nucleotides read TGTGCCAGCAGTTCCCTAGCCAAAAACATTCAGTACTTC.